These 30 T cell receptor beta chains came from one sample sequenced in a study of glioma-infiltrating T cells. Amplification of TCR alpha and beta CDR3 regions from RNA used iRepertoire nested multiplex PCR. TCRdb redid the calling of the multiplex PCR reads with MiXCR, one entry per CDR3 protein. The sample gives 150,000 to 200,000 distinct CDR3 sequences, roughly two fifths of which show up once; around 5% is in the top ten. Source material: glioma tissue, nonneoplastic brain tissue, or PBMCs (not recorded which). These receptors all come from a human donor with low-grade glioma or glioblastoma, undergoing nonglioma brain surgery, or in good health (not recorded which).

On this clonotype: This may be a read error, as it is one base from a much larger clone. CDR3 loop: CASSFGTGKTEAFF. The DNA of the CDR3 is TGTGCCAGCAGCTTCGGGACAGGGAAGACTGAAGCTTTCTTT. V and J are TRBV7-2 and TRBJ1-1; TRBD1 agrees at 9 bases. The CDR3 contains 14 residues. The V segment lost 3 bases and the J segment 5 bases; nucleotides outside the gene matches: 4. Germline V gives CDR1 SGHTA, CDR2 FQGNSA.

This clonotype has a handful of counts. This chain links TRBV10-3 with TRBJ2-7; 7 bases are shared with TRBD1. The ends lost 2 bases at V and 5 bases at J; junction bases unmatched: 6. The germline CDR1 and CDR2 sequences are ENHRY and SYGVKD. CDR3 length: 14 amino acids. This CDR3 reads CAISERTGDNEQYF. CDR3 in DNA: TGTGCCATCAGTGAGCGGACAGGAGATAACGAGCAGTACTTC.

This clonotype was detected only a few times. This rearrangement joins TRBV2 to TRBJ2-7, with D perhaps given as TRBD1 or TRBD2 (5 bases each). This CDR3 spans 12 amino acids. Germline CDR1 reads SNHLY; CDR2 reads FYNNEI. The ends were cut back, 8 bases at V and 6 bases at J, with 14 bases in the middle. The CDR3 bases are TGTGCCAGCCGCGGGCAGGGTTCCGAGCAGTACTTC. It yields the protein CASRGQGSEQYF. The full variable domain, with the rest looked up from reference TRBV2 and TRBJ2-7, is EPEVTQTPSHQVTQMGQEVILRCVPISNHLYFYWYRQILGQKVEFLVSFYNNEISEKSEIFDDQFSVERPDGSNFTLKIRSTKLEDSAMYFCASRGQGSEQYFGPGTRLTVT.

The J gene is TRBJ2-1, the V gene TRBV29-1; TRBD1 aligns across 7 bases. Germline loops: CDR1 SQVTM, CDR2 ANQGSEA. V shed 6 bases and J 8 bases; nucleotides not matched to a gene: 10. The CDR3 loop spans 13 amino acids. The chain's CDR3 is CSVDTDRVYEQFF. The CDR3 DNA is TGCAGCGTAGATACCGACAGGGTCTATGAGCAGTTCTTC.

The V gene is TRBV7-2, the J gene TRBJ2-2; no firm D call. V was shortened by 9 bases and J by 8 bases, with 16 bases between the two germline ends. There are 13 residues in the CDR3. Germline-derived CDR1 and CDR2 are SGHTA and FQGNSA. The CDR3 DNA reads as TGTGCCAGAAGATTATCAGTTTCAGGGGAGCTGTTTTTT. It translates to CARRLSVSGELFF. The entire variable domain, with the rest obtained from reference TRBV7-2 and TRBJ2-2, is as follows: GAGVSQSPSNKVTEKGKDVELRCDPISGHTALYWYRQSLGQGLEFLIYFQGNSAPDKSGLPSDRFSAERTGGSVSTLTIQRTQQEDSAVYLCARRLSVSGELFFGEGSRLTVL.

This clonotype was picked up many times. The chain carries TRBV4-1 and TRBJ1-1; TRBD1 matches at 9 bases. CDR1 and CDR2 from the germline V gene are MGHRA and YSYEKL. This CDR3 comprises 14 residues. With V trimmed by 3 bases and J by 7 bases, 6 bases remained unmatched. The CDR3 region is CASSHTGTGNEAFF. As DNA, the CDR3 is TGCGCCAGCAGCCATACCGGGACAGGGAATGAAGCTTTCTTT.

In its sample, this clonotype was seen a few times. The V call is TRBV9, the J call TRBJ2-3; D unclear. The V end was cut by 2 bases, the J end by 0 bases, with 7 bases between. Germline-derived CDR1 and CDR2 are SGDLS and YYNGEE. The CDR3 is made up of 14 amino acids. For the CDR3, the DNA is TGTGCCAGCAGCGTTGGGCCTAGCACAGATACGCAGTATTTT. The encoded protein is CASSVGPSTDTQYF.

As concerns this clonotype: A read error is possible here, since a much larger clone lies one base away. The rearrangement links TRBV2 to TRBJ1-5, with D perhaps matching TRBD1 (6 bases). V shed 6 bases and J shed 3 bases, with 9 bases lying between them. Germline V lookup: CDR1 SNHLY, CDR2 FYNNEI. The CDR3 sequence is 13 residues long. CDR3: CASSGQLNQPQHF. CDR3 DNA sequence: TGTGCCAGCAGCGGACAGCTCAATCAGCCCCAGCATTTT.

J is TRBJ1-1 and V is TRBV7-2; D is perhaps TRBD1 (6 bases). Trimming removed 7 bases at V and 2 bases at J, with 17 bases between. Germline CDR1 is SGHTA and CDR2 is FQGNSA. The CDR3 has 15 amino acids. The CDR3 is CASIQEGVPNTEAFF. DNA for the CDR3: TGTGCCAGCATCCAAGAGGGGGTCCCCAACACTGAAGCTTTCTTT.

Points on this clonotype: At one boundary the junction diverges from the germline segment, which might be a read error. This sequence joins TRBV27 and TRBJ1-6; tentative D call: TRBD1 (6 bases). The CDR3 spans 16 residues. Germline loops: CDR1 MNHEY, CDR2 SMNVEV (reference sequence). This CDR3 is CASNTSYDRPNSPLHF. CDR3 DNA: TGTGCCAGCAATACTTCGTACGACAGGCCGAATTCACCCCTACACTTT.

V and J are TRBV2 and TRBJ2-7; no definite D call. Trimming took off 3 bases at V and 1 base at J, with 10 bases between the two ends. CDR3 length: 14 residues. Germline-derived CDR1 and CDR2 are SNHLY and FYNNEI. The CDR3 here is CASSEFSSSYEQYF. CDR3 bases: TGTGCCAGCAGTGAGTTCAGCTCTTCCTACGAGCAGTACTTC.

In its sample, this clonotype was seen many times. This chain uses TRBV20-1 with TRBJ1-2, with D unclear. The ends were cut back, 2 bases at V and 8 bases at J, with 9 bases in the middle. The germline gives CDR1 DFQATT, CDR2 SNEGSKA (reference sequence). The length of the CDR3 is 11 residues. CDR3 loop: CSARISAGYTF. The CDR3 region has the DNA TGCAGTGCTAGAATTTCGGCCGGCTACACCTTC.

As to this clonotype: One base away lies a much larger clone, so this may be a sequencing read error. This chain joins TRBV19 and TRBJ1-3; possibly TRBD1 for D (6 bases). Germline V gene data show CDR1 as LNHDA and CDR2 as SQIVND (reference sequence). Trimming stripped 7 bases from V and 7 bases from J, with 14 bases between. This CDR3 has 13 residues. The DNA of the CDR3 is TGTGCCAGTAATCGACAGGAGGAGAACACCATATATTTT. This sequence encodes CASNRQEENTIYF.

About this clonotype itself: This may be a read error: a much more frequent sequence differs by one nucleotide. The J gene is TRBJ2-3, the V gene TRBV27; no clear D gene. Germline V lookup: CDR1 MNHEY, CDR2 SMNVEV (reference sequence). The CDR3 runs to 14 residues. The CDR3 sequence is CASSFFPLTDTKYF. CDR3 sequence (DNA): TGTGCCAGCAGTTTTTTTCCACTCACAGATACGAAGTATTTT.

This clonotype occurred a few times. The chain joins TRBV29-1 to TRBJ2-1; 8 positions agree with TRBD2. The germline CDR1 and CDR2 sequences are SQVTM and ANQGSEA. V was pared by 2 bases and J by 8 bases, with 8 bases of the junction left unmatched. This CDR3 spans 14 amino acids. CDR3: CSVESGRAGDEQFF. In DNA form, the CDR3 reads TGCAGCGTTGAATCAGGGCGAGCGGGAGATGAGCAGTTCTTC.

This clonotype was found many times. The chain uses TRBV28 and TRBJ2-1; 15 positions agree with TRBD2. J gave up 8 bases and V 4 bases, and 9 bases lay outside the gene matches. CDR1 and CDR2 from the germline V gene are MDHEN and SYDVKM. The CDR3 extends over 17 amino acids. The CDR3 is CASSSPRTSGRAHEQFF. The CDR3 DNA follows: TGTGCCAGCAGTTCCCCAAGGACTAGCGGGAGGGCCCATGAGCAGTTCTTC.

Regarding this clonotype: Given a much more abundant clone one base away, this may be a read error. J is TRBJ2-1 and V is TRBV15; TRBD2 might be the D (5 bases). CDR1 and CDR2 (germline): LNHNV, YYDKDF (reference sequence). The CDR3 extends over 21 amino acids. CDR3 sequence: CANSRGFGLNARRIGINEQFF. CDR3 DNA: TGTGCCAACAGCAGAGGGTTCGGGCTCAATGCTAGGAGAATAGGAATCAATGAGCAGTTCTTC.

Notes on this clonotype: A much larger clone is a single base away; this may be a read error. The chain combines TRBV12-3 or TRBV12-4 with TRBJ2-1; the D is unclear. The CDR3 is 13 residues long. The germline V and J ends were trimmed by 1 base and 7 bases, with 8 bases remaining between them. The CDR3 DNA follows: TGTGCCAGCAGTTTAGATCGGCATAATGAGCAGTTCTTC. Translating gives CASSLDRHNEQFF.

In the case of this clonotype: Mismatch with germline at one junction end may stem from a read error. The V and J genes are TRBV7-8 and TRBJ1-5, with unresolved D. The CDR3 is 13 residues long. Germline assignment: CDR1 SGHVS and CDR2 FQNEAQ. CDR3: CASSLESNQPQNF. In DNA, the CDR3 is TGTGCCAGCAGCTTAGAAAGCAATCAGCCCCAGAATTTT.

The gene calls are TRBV19 and TRBJ1-1, with 7 bases lining up with TRBD1. The CDR3 runs 15 residues. CDR1 is LNHDA, CDR2 SQIVND, per germline (reference sequence). The junction had 4 bases not matched to a gene; V was cut back by 3 bases and J by 0 bases. The CDR3 DNA sequence: TGTGCCAGTAGTATCAGGGGGGACATGAACACTGAAGCTTTCTTT. Translated: CASSIRGDMNTEAFF.

The chain employs TRBV20-1 and TRBJ1-1; TRBD1 is a possible D gene (6 bases). The germline V gene encodes CDR1 DFQATT and CDR2 SNEGSKA (reference sequence). Deletions cut 8 bases from V and 6 bases from J, with 25 bases between. The CDR3 is 15 residues long. This CDR3 is CSTLAPRGDFPEAFF. The CDR3 region has the DNA TGCAGTACTCTGGCTCCCAGGGGAGACTTTCCTGAAGCTTTCTTT.

This rearrangement joins TRBV15 to TRBJ1-3; the D is unclear. The germline CDR1 and CDR2 sequences are LNHNV and YYDKDF (reference sequence). The ends were cut back, 10 bases at V and 10 bases at J, with 17 bases in the middle. The CDR3 contains 12 residues. The CDR3 DNA sequence: TGTGCCAGCAGTACCCCCGGACTGACCATATATTTT. It specifies CASSTPGLTIYF.

Note on this clonotype: This may be a read error: a much more frequent sequence differs by one nucleotide. This chain links TRBV11-1 with TRBJ1-5; the D gene is possibly TRBD1 (5 bases). Germline loops: CDR1 SGHAT, CDR2 FQDESV (reference sequence). There are 16 residues in the CDR3. The CDR3 coding sequence is TGCGCCAGCAGCCCCGCGGGGAGGGCCGGGACTAAGCCCCAGCATTTT. Amino acid sequence: CASSPAGRAGTKPQHF.

As to this clonotype: A read error may explain this, as a much larger clone is one base away. The chain employs TRBV20-1 and TRBJ2-7; D unresolved. The J call may be wrong; the DNA end is better matched by TRBJ2-1. The CDR3 covers 13 residues. Germline V gene data show CDR1 as DFQATT and CDR2 as SNEGSKA (reference sequence). CDR3 in amino acids: CSASGLPPSGQFF. Here the CDR3 DNA reads TGCAGTGCTAGCGGGTTACCCCCCTCAGGGCAGTTCTTC.

Of note for this clonotype: A much larger clonotype is one base distant, so this may be a read error. The CDR3 sequence is CASTPTESTGEMFF. CDR3 nucleotide sequence: TGTGCCAGCACCCCTACAGAGTCTACCGGGGAGATGTTTTTT. The chain is built from TRBV7-9 and TRBJ2-2; possibly TRBD2 for D (5 bases). This CDR3 has 14 residues. Germline V lookup: CDR1 SEHNR, CDR2 FQNEAQ (reference sequence). The full variable domain, completed using reference TRBV7-9 and TRBJ2-2, is DTGVSQNPRHKITKRGQNVTFRCDPISEHNRLYWYRQTLGQGPEFLTYFQNEAQLEKSRLLSDRFSAERPKGSFSTLEIQRTEQGDSAMYLCASTPTESTGEMFFGEGSRLTVL.

The CDR3 sequence: CASSVETDRGEAFF. In DNA form, the CDR3 reads TGTGCCAGCAGCGTAGAGACAGACAGGGGTGAAGCTTTCTTT. This sequence joins TRBV9 and TRBJ1-1, with 8 bases identical to TRBD1. CDR1 and CDR2 (germline): SGDLS, YYNGEE. V lost 0 bases, J lost 7 bases, and 5 bases stayed unmatched. The CDR3 consists of 14 residues.

Of note for this clonotype: This may be a read error, as it is one base from a much larger clone. This chain connects TRBV7-9 to TRBJ1-1; possibly TRBD1 for D (6 bases). The CDR3 spans 14 residues. CDR1 is SEHNR, CDR2 FQNEAQ, per germline (reference sequence). Trimming shortened V by 5 bases and J by 4 bases, and 14 bases separated the two germline ends. The CDR3 loop is CASSPQDRRTEAFF. CDR3 nucleotide sequence: TGTGCCAGCAGCCCACAGGACAGACGCACTGAAGCTTTCTTT.

This clonotype appeared once. A read error may be the cause here, since a much bigger clone is one base away. V usage is TRBV6-2 or TRBV6-3 and J usage is TRBJ2-1; D is ambiguous. CDR3 length: 16 amino acids. The germline gives CDR1 MNHEY, CDR2 SVGEGT. Trimming removed 0 bases from V and 5 bases from J, with 14 bases in between. CDR3 bases: TGTGCCAGCAGTTACTCTAATAGCCTTATTAACAATGAGCAGTTCTTC. It specifies CASSYSNSLINNEQFF.

V gene TRBV14 combines with J gene TRBJ1-4; 7 bases are shared with TRBD1. The CDR3 contains 14 residues. Germline CDR1 SGHDN, CDR2 FVKESK. With V trimmed by 5 bases and J by 7 bases, 7 bases remained unmatched. The CDR3 bases are TGTGCCAGCAGCGTACGACAGGGTGCTGAAAAACTGTTTTTT. Translating it yields CASSVRQGAEKLFF. The variable domain in full, completed from reference TRBV14 and TRBJ1-4, reads EAGVTQFPSHSVIEKGQTVTLRCDPISGHDNLYWYRRVMGKEIKFLLHFVKESKQDESGMPNNRFLAERTGGTYSTLKVQPAELEDSGVYFCASSVRQGAEKLFFGSGTQLSVL.

This clonotype has more than one count but fewer than ten. The chain has TRBV29-1 and TRBJ1-5; D is uncertain. V was pared by 2 bases and J by 6 bases, with 8 bases between. Germline V CDR1 and CDR2: SQVTM, ANQGSEA. The CDR3 is 12 residues long. In nucleotides, the CDR3 is TGCAGCGTTGAACGGGTCTCTCAGCCCCAGCATTTT. Encoded protein: CSVERVSQPQHF.